Presented here are 21 T cell receptor beta chains from one specimen sequenced in a study of T-cell memory formation after mild COVID-19 (dated by TCRdb to the early 2020s). Libraries came from 5' RACE. The data were produced on an Illumina NovaSeq 6000. TCRdb trimmed the raw reads at Q25, called clones with MiXCR and kept productive beta chains. Duplicate CDR3 protein sequences are folded into a single record with the most common DNA and genes. The sample has roughly 120,000 distinct CDR3 sequences on record, approximately 15% of them singletons. Together, the top ten hold approximately 15% of the sample. The source material was PBMCs or a T cell subset sorted from them (not recorded which). The source of these receptors is an adult woman who had mild COVID-19 (a few samples of this study predate the infection). The sample titles of this study are shuffled in the database, so cell type and time point are left out; the donor was told from shared clones.

This chain joins TRBV18 and TRBJ1-1; TRBD1 agrees at 8 bases. Germline V CDR1 and CDR2: KGHSH, LQKENI. The junction had 4 bases not matched to a gene; V was cut back by 3 bases and J by 4 bases. The CDR3 runs to 14 residues. The CDR3 DNA sequence: TGTGCCAGCTCACCGGAACAGGGGGTCACTGAAGCTTTCTTT. Translated: CASSPEQGVTEAFF.

In this sample, this clonotype turned up a few times. The CDR3 bases are TGTGCCAGCAGCGAAGCAGGGGAAGAAAGCGACGAGCAGTACTTC. This codes for CASSEAGEESDEQYF. This chain links TRBV9 with TRBJ2-7, with D possibly being TRBD1 (6 bases). There are 15 residues in the CDR3. CDR1 and CDR2 from the germline V gene are SGDLS and YYNGEE. Trimming pared 3 bases from V and 5 bases from J, leaving 18 bases between.

This clonotype has a handful of counts. The V and J genes are TRBV19 and TRBJ2-3, with D tentatively TRBD1 (5 bases). Germline CDR1 reads LNHDA; CDR2 reads SQIVND (reference sequence). The CDR3 runs 17 residues. V was shortened by 3 bases and J by 3 bases, with 19 bases between the two germline ends. This chain's CDR3 is CASSIRTPSDLTDTQYF. CDR3 DNA sequence: TGTGCCAGTAGTATCCGGACACCCTCAGACTTAACAGATACGCAGTATTTT.

V is TRBV6-5 and J is TRBJ2-1; D might be TRBD2 (7 bases). This CDR3 has 12 residues. Trimming removed 7 bases from V and 8 bases from J, with 12 bases in between. The germline V gene has CDR1 MNHEY and CDR2 SVGAGI. The CDR3 loop reads CASTGGGDEQFF. The CDR3, as DNA: TGTGCCAGCACGGGGGGCGGCGATGAGCAGTTCTTC.

This clonotype was recorded a few times. This chain links TRBV12-3 or TRBV12-4 with TRBJ1-1; possible D gene TRBD1, 5 bases. The CDR3 is made up of 14 amino acids. The V and J ends lost 7 bases and 0 bases respectively, with 12 bases between them. The CDR3 spells CASIGAEMNTEAFF. The CDR3 nucleotides read TGTGCCAGCATAGGGGCAGAGATGAACACTGAAGCTTTCTTT.

This clonotype was counted only a few times. The chain combines TRBV18 with TRBJ2-7; D uncertain. There are 17 residues in the CDR3. Germline CDR1 KGHSH, CDR2 LQKENI. V shed 1 base and J shed 0 bases, with 16 bases lying between them. The DNA for the CDR3 is TGTGCCAGCTCACCACGAGCGTCCATGACAAGCTCCTACGAGCAGTACTTC. Translation gives CASSPRASMTSSYEQYF.

The chain couples TRBV7-2 to TRBJ2-3, with TRBD2 matching 12 bases. Trimming removed 5 bases from V and 9 bases from J; junction bases left unmatched: 12. There are 16 residues in the CDR3. Per the germline V gene, CDR1 is SGHTA and CDR2 is FQGNSA. The CDR3 sequence: CASSNGLAGTLITQYF. CDR3 sequence (DNA): TGTGCCAGCAGCAACGGACTAGCGGGAACCCTGATAACGCAGTATTTT.

This clonotype was detected a few times. V usage is TRBV11-3 and J usage is TRBJ2-7; D is unresolved. The CDR3 sequence is 11 residues long. V was pared by 2 bases and J by 7 bases, with 6 bases between. Germline-derived CDR1 and CDR2 are SGHNT and YENEEA. DNA for the CDR3: TGTGCCAGCAGCTTAAACCGGGAGCAGTACTTC. It is translated as CASSLNREQYF.

This clonotype was seen many times. This chain joins TRBV12-3 or TRBV12-4 and TRBJ2-1, with 13 bases lining up with TRBD2. With 6 bases clipped from V and 3 bases from J, the junction kept 2 bases outside the gene matches. This CDR3 is 15 amino acids long. CDR3 bases: TGTGCCAGCAGGGGACTAGCGGGGCACTACAATGAGCAGTTCTTC. Its translation: CASRGLAGHYNEQFF.

V is TRBV5-1 and J is TRBJ1-4; the D is unclear. The CDR3 runs to 14 residues. The V end lost 1 base, the J end lost 8 bases, and 12 bases lay between the germline ends. Germline V gene lookup returns CDR1 SGHRS and CDR2 YFSETQ. CDR3 sequence reads: CASSLSSVGEKLFF. The DNA of the CDR3 is TGCGCCAGCAGCTTGAGCTCGGTGGGAGAAAAACTGTTTTTT.

This clonotype appeared a few times. This chain joins TRBV4-1 and TRBJ2-7; D is perhaps TRBD2 (5 bases). Trimming left V 1 base short and J 1 base short, with 11 bases between. This CDR3 is built from 15 residues. Germline-derived CDR1 and CDR2 are MGHRA and YSYEKL. DNA of the CDR3: TGCGCCAGCAGCCAAGCTCCGGGAATTTCCTACGAGCAGTACTTC. Its translation is CASSQAPGISYEQYF.

J is TRBJ1-3 and V is TRBV6-5; 9 bases agree with TRBD1. The germline V gene has CDR1 MNHEY and CDR2 SVGAGI. The CDR3 is made up of 15 amino acids. V trimming: 6 bases; J trimming: 8 bases; junction bases outside the gene matches: 11. DNA for the CDR3: TGTGCCAGCAGCATCCGACGGGACAGGGTGTACACCATATATTTT. Amino acids: CASSIRRDRVYTIYF.

The rearrangement uses TRBV5-1 and TRBJ1-2; 7 bases are shared with TRBD1. Germline V lookup: CDR1 SGHRS, CDR2 YFSETQ. V dropped 4 bases and J dropped 4; count of bases not matched to a gene: 10. CDR3 length: 15 amino acids. The CDR3 DNA sequence: TGCGCCAGCAGCGCTTCAGGGGGAAGTGTCTATGGCTACACCTTC. This translates into CASSASGGSVYGYTF.

This clonotype showed up just a few times. The genes are TRBV18 and TRBJ2-1; 8 bases fit TRBD1. Germline values: CDR1 KGHSH, CDR2 LQKENI. Germline trimming cut 0 bases from V and 8 bases from J; bases unmatched to any gene: 9. The CDR3 length is 16 residues. CDR3 bases: TGTGCCAGCTCACCACCTCCTCGGGACAGGTCCCATGAGCAGTTCTTC. Translation gives CASSPPPRDRSHEQFF.

The chain uses TRBV12-3 or TRBV12-4 and TRBJ2-1; 14 nucleotides line up with TRBD2. V dropped 5 bases and J dropped 6; count of bases not matched to a gene: 9. This CDR3 has 17 amino acids. CDR3 DNA: TGTGCCAGCAGTCCGCCGACTAGCGGGAGGGCCACCAATGAGCAGTTCTTC. It is translated as CASSPPTSGRATNEQFF.

Only a few counts were recorded for this clonotype. In this CDR3 the conserved last residue, phenylalanine or tryptophan, is missing, so a read error is likely. The DNA is left out, because the CDR3 cannot be placed on it with certainty; the CDR3 is given as TCRdb lists it. The chain joins TRBV10-2 to TRBJ2-7; the tabulated D call, TRBD1, remains unverified against the DNA. The CDR3 length equals 9 residues, ends included. Germline CDR1 and CDR2: WSHSY and SAAADI. The CDR3 sequence is CASIIPGGL.

The table lists this clonotype with a few counts. This sequence joins TRBV9 and TRBJ2-7; 12 bases are a match to TRBD2. V dropped 5 bases and J dropped 4; count of bases not matched to a gene: 4. The CDR3 length is 14 residues. CDR1 and CDR2 (germline): SGDLS, YYNGEE. The chain's CDR3 is CASSPSGRGYEQYF. The CDR3 DNA sequence: TGTGCCAGCAGTCCTAGCGGGAGGGGGTACGAGCAGTACTTC.

This clonotype was seen a handful of times. The rearrangement uses TRBV7-9 and TRBJ2-2; D is uncertain. V lost 5 bases and J 1 base, leaving 14 bases between the germline ends. The CDR3 is 16 amino acids. The germline V gene has CDR1 SEHNR and CDR2 FQNEAQ (reference sequence). Here the CDR3 reads CASSVRRSLNTGELFF. Here the CDR3 DNA reads TGTGCCAGCAGCGTCAGACGGTCACTGAACACCGGGGAGCTGTTTTTT.

This clonotype was counted a few times. The rearrangement links TRBV2 to TRBJ2-5, with D unresolved. Germline CDR1 SNHLY, CDR2 FYNNEI. Trimming shortened V by 4 bases and J by 5 bases, and 14 bases separated the two germline ends. This CDR3 spans 14 amino acids. Here the CDR3 reads CASSVVGGAETQYF. CDR3 DNA sequence: TGTGCCAGCAGTGTAGTGGGCGGCGCTGAGACCCAGTACTTC. The full variable domain, completed using reference TRBV2 and TRBJ2-5, is EPEVTQTPSHQVTQMGQEVILRCVPISNHLYFYWYRQILGQKVEFLVSFYNNEISEKSEIFDDQFSVERPDGSNFTLKIRSTKLEDSAMYFCASSVVGGAETQYFGPGTRLLVL.

J is TRBJ1-1 and V is TRBV4-3; D unresolved. The CDR3 length is 13 residues. Deletions cut 0 bases from V and 7 bases from J, with 9 bases between. CDR1 is LGHNA, CDR2 YSLEER, per germline. This CDR3 reads CASSQEYRFEAFF. CDR3 DNA sequence: TGCGCCAGCAGCCAAGAATATCGGTTTGAAGCTTTCTTT.

This clonotype was seen only a few times. The gene calls are TRBV18 and TRBJ1-4, with D perhaps TRBD1 (5 bases). Per germline, CDR1 KGHSH and CDR2 LQKENI. This CDR3 comprises 11 residues. The germline V and J ends were trimmed by 6 bases and 11 bases, with 10 bases remaining between them. The CDR3 DNA reads TGTGCCAGCTCTCTGGGGACCAAACTGTTTTTT. Encoded protein: CASSLGTKLFF. The full variable domain, its missing parts supplied by reference TRBV18 and TRBJ1-4, is NAGVMQNPRHLVRRRGQEARLRCSPMKGHSHVYWYRQLPEEGLKFMVYLQKENIIDESGMPKERFSAEFPKEGPSILRIQQVVRGDSAAYFCASSLGTKLFFGSGTQLSVL.